Sequencing of this T cell receptor (beta chain) was carried out in a study of blood T cell repertoires in COVID-19. Across the whole study: The United States, Italy and Spain were the sources of the acute and convalescent COVID-19 samples. In each case, the material was cDNA or gDNA derived from T cells, B-cell-depleted T cells, or PBMCs.

Original handling: Nucleated cell number was recorded as an estimate derived from reference gene primer amplification. Clones were read by immunoSEQ multiplex PCR, and TCRdb kept only the in-frame ones, dropping some. V and J calls and clone size are those listed in that table; D and trimming were worked out from the DNA. Here the sample spans over 250,000 clones, roughly 87% being singletons. This CDR3 spans 14 amino acids. V lost 0 bases to trimming and J lost 6 bases, with 9 bases between them. Germline-derived CDR1 and CDR2 are LGHNA and YSLEER. The genes are TRBV4-3 and TRBJ1-5; possible D gene TRBD1, 6 bases. Material for sequencing was peripheral blood. The clonotype originates from a human donor in a cohort sampled during active COVID-19. The CDR3 region has the DNA TGCGCCAGCAGCCAAGACCAGGGGCGTCAGCCCCAGCATTTT. Translating it yields CASSQDQGRQPQHF.